Following are 22 T cell receptor beta chains from one sample sequenced in a study of blood T cell repertoires in COVID-19 (dated by TCRdb to 2020 to 2021). The library was generated by the immunoSEQ multiplex PCR assay. What TCRdb holds here is the immuneACCESS table cut down to in-frame rearrangements. Part of the clones is not present; checked against another copy, under half of the missing clones reflect an unresolved V gene, and the others are unexplained. This sample is represented by 250,000 to 350,000 clones; around 87% of them were singletons. Together, the top ten hold over 3.5% of the sample. The sequenced sample consisted of PBMCs or T cells enriched from blood (not recorded which). These receptors came from a woman younger than 35 with acute COVID-19.

This clone showed up just once. The gene calls are TRBV18 and TRBJ1-1; D not resolved. V was trimmed by 6 bases and J by 3 bases, leaving 20 bases between them. In germline, CDR1 is KGHSH, CDR2 LQKENI. The CDR3 has 16 amino acids. The CDR3 coding sequence is TGTGCCAGCTCCCTTACTTCCGTTTATCTGGACACTGAAGCTTTCTTT. Its translation: CASSLTSVYLDTEAFF.

The V gene is TRBV19, the J gene TRBJ1-1, with D tentatively TRBD1 (5 bases). CDR1 is LNHDA, CDR2 SQIVND, per germline (reference sequence). This CDR3 spans 12 amino acids. Trimming pared 3 bases from V and 8 bases from J, leaving 10 bases between. CDR3 coding DNA: TGTGCCAGTAGTATTCCGCCAGGGGAAGCTTTCTTT. This codes for CASSIPPGEAFF.

This chain links TRBV5-4 with TRBJ1-1, with D possibly TRBD1 on 5 matching bases. This CDR3 has 14 amino acids. Germline CDR1 is SGHNT and CDR2 is YYREEE (reference sequence). The germline V and J ends were trimmed by 2 bases and 1 base, with 9 bases remaining between them. This CDR3 is CASSFDSQNTEAFF. The CDR3 bases are TGTGCCAGCAGCTTTGACAGCCAGAACACTGAAGCTTTCTTT.

Only one count was recorded for this clone. This chain links TRBV3-1 (or the pseudogene TRBV3-2) with TRBJ2-3; 9 bases map to TRBD1. CDR1 LGHDT and CDR2 YNNKEL come from the germline V gene (reference sequence). The CDR3 loop spans 15 amino acids. With 0 bases clipped from V and 3 bases from J, the junction kept 1 base outside the gene matches. In nucleotides, the CDR3 is TGTGCCAGCAGCCAAGAGGGACAGGGAACAGATACGCAGTATTTT. Protein product: CASSQEGQGTDTQYF.

The rearrangement uses TRBV10-2 and TRBJ2-5, with 10 bases fitting TRBD2. Germline-derived CDR1 and CDR2 are WSHSY and SAAADI. Trimming at V came to 7 bases and at J to 4 bases, leaving 3 bases not matched to a gene. The CDR3 is 13 residues long. The CDR3 loop reads CASKVAGGETQYF. In DNA, the CDR3 is TGCGCCAGCAAAGTAGCGGGAGGAGAGACCCAGTACTTC.

This clone was counted once. This chain connects TRBV30 to TRBJ2-4; 8 bases are a match to TRBD1. The germline V gene has CDR1 GTSNPN and CDR2 SVGIG (reference sequence). The CDR3 length is 12 residues. Trimming cost V 5 bases and J 8 bases; bases outside gene matches: 5. Written as DNA, the CDR3 is TGTGCCTGGGGACAGGGTGGAGACATTCAGTACTTC. Protein product: CAWGQGGDIQYF. The full variable domain, with the rest looked up from reference TRBV30 and TRBJ2-4, is SQTIHQWPATLVQPVGSPLSLECTVEGTSNPNLYWYRQAAGRGLQLLFYSVGIGQISSEVPQNLSASRPQDRQFILSSKKLLLSDSGFYLCAWGQGGDIQYFGAGTRLSVL.

V and J are TRBV11-3 and TRBJ2-5; 7 nucleotides line up with TRBD1. J lost 2 bases, V lost 5 bases, and 5 bases had no gene match. The germline CDR1 and CDR2 sequences are SGHNT and YENEEA. The CDR3 loop spans 14 amino acids. Here the CDR3 reads CASSAGTEQETQYF. Here the CDR3 DNA reads TGTGCCAGCAGCGCAGGGACAGAACAAGAGACCCAGTACTTC.

J is TRBJ1-1 and V is TRBV7-6; 11 bases align to TRBD1. Unmatched junction bases numbered 7, after V lost 5 bases and J lost 2 bases. The CDR3 runs to 16 residues. CDR1 and CDR2 from the germline V gene are SGHVS and FNYEAQ. The CDR3 loop is CASSRLGQGANTEAFF. The CDR3 nucleotides read TGTGCCAGCAGCCGACTCGGACAGGGGGCAAACACTGAAGCTTTCTTT. The whole variable domain, filled in from reference TRBV7-6 and TRBJ1-1, reads GAGVSQSPRYKVTKRGQDVALRCDPISGHVSLYWYRQALGQGPEFLTYFNYEAQQDKSGLPNDRFSAERPEGSISTLTIQRTEQRDSAMYRCASSRLGQGANTEAFFGQGTRLTVV.

V and J are TRBV25-1 and TRBJ2-1; 8 bases fit TRBD2. In germline, CDR1 is MGHDK, CDR2 SYGVNS. After removal of 11 bases from V and 0 bases from J, the junction contained 6 bases not matched to a gene. This CDR3 comprises 14 residues. The DNA of the CDR3 is TGTGCCGCGGCGGGAGGCCTCTCCTACAATGAGCAGTTCTTC. Protein sequence: CAAAGGLSYNEQFF.

This rearrangement joins TRBV10-2 to TRBJ2-7, with D possibly matching TRBD1 (6 bases). The ends were cut back, 4 bases at V and 3 bases at J, with 7 bases in the middle. This CDR3 spans 12 amino acids. The germline CDR1 and CDR2 sequences are WSHSY and SAAADI. In nucleotides, the CDR3 is TGCGCCAGCAGTGGACAGGTCTACGAGCAGTACTTC. This codes for CASSGQVYEQYF.

As DNA, the CDR3 is TGTGCCAGCAGCCCACCGGGACTAGCTAACCCCAATGAGCAGTTCTTC. It encodes CASSPPGLANPNEQFF. This sequence joins TRBV9 and TRBJ2-1; 9 positions agree with TRBD2. V lost 4 bases and J lost 6; bases outside the gene matches: 11. CDR1 is SGDLS, CDR2 YYNGEE, per germline. The CDR3 spans 16 residues.

The chain uses TRBV2 and TRBJ2-7, with D perhaps TRBD1 (6 bases). The V end lost 5 bases, the J end lost 3 bases, and 11 bases lay between the germline ends. The CDR3 has 13 amino acids. Germline V lookup: CDR1 SNHLY, CDR2 FYNNEI. CDR3 in amino acids: CASSTGYDYEQYF. The CDR3 coding sequence is TGTGCCAGCAGTACAGGGTATGACTACGAGCAGTACTTC.

The chain joins TRBV27 to TRBJ1-2; TRBD1 aligns across 7 bases. The J segment lost 0 bases and the V segment lost 4 bases, leaving 2 bases of the junction unmatched. CDR1 is MNHEY and CDR2 is SMNVEV in the germline V gene (reference sequence). This CDR3 is 14 amino acids long. DNA of the CDR3: TGTGCCAGCAGTTGGGGACAGACTAACTATGGCTACACCTTC. It yields the protein CASSWGQTNYGYTF.

V is TRBV28 and J is TRBJ1-1; D ambiguous. Trimming removed 3 bases at V and 7 bases at J, with 15 bases between. The CDR3 extends over 14 amino acids. CDR1 is MDHEN, CDR2 SYDVKM, per germline. The CDR3 here is CASSLAGHMFEAFF. Here the CDR3 DNA reads TGTGCCAGCAGTTTGGCTGGCCACATGTTTGAAGCTTTCTTT.

The chain links TRBV27 to TRBJ2-7, with D maybe TRBD1 (5 bases). CDR1 and CDR2 (germline): MNHEY, SMNVEV (reference sequence). Trimming pared 3 bases from V and 2 bases from J, leaving 8 bases between. The CDR3 has 13 residues. CDR3 sequence: CASSFSRAYEQYF. DNA for the CDR3: TGTGCCAGCAGTTTCTCCAGGGCCTACGAGCAGTACTTC.

V is TRBV28 and J is TRBJ2-7, with TRBD1 matching 10 bases. Germline CDR1 is MDHEN and CDR2 is SYDVKM. The CDR3 has 15 amino acids. Trimming cost V 5 bases and J 9 bases; bases outside gene matches: 13. In DNA, the CDR3 is TGTGCCAGCAGTACCTCCGGGACAGGGGTTTTTGGGCAGTACTTC. This translates into CASSTSGTGVFGQYF. Looking up the rest from reference TRBV28 and TRBJ2-7 gives the full variable domain: DVKVTQSSRYLVKRTGEKVFLECVQDMDHENMFWYRQDPGLGLRLIYFSYDVKMKEKGDIPEGYSVSREKKERFSLILESASTNQTSMYLCASSTSGTGVFGQYFGPGTRLTVT.

The chain links TRBV19 to TRBJ2-3, with 12 bases aligning to TRBD2. Losses at the gene ends were 4 bases for V and 3 bases for J; bases not matched to a gene: 5. Germline V CDR1 and CDR2: LNHDA, SQIVND (reference sequence). This CDR3 region has 16 residues. CDR3 in amino acids: CASSRLAGVGTDTQYF. In DNA, the CDR3 is TGTGCCAGTAGTAGACTAGCGGGAGTCGGGACAGATACGCAGTATTTT. The full variable domain, rest sourced from reference TRBV19 and TRBJ2-3, is DGGITQSPKYLFRKEGQNVTLSCEQNLNHDAMYWYRQDPGQGLRLIYYSQIVNDFQKGDIAEGYSVSREKKESFPLTVTSAQKNPTAFYLCASSRLAGVGTDTQYFGPGTRLTVL.

The V gene is TRBV9, the J gene TRBJ2-7; perhaps TRBD2 as D (6 bases). The CDR3 spans 14 residues. CDR1 and CDR2 from the germline V gene are SGDLS and YYNGEE. Trimming stripped 0 bases from V and 4 bases from J, with 11 bases between. The CDR3 bases are TGTGCCAGCAGCGTAGGGGGACTCCCATACGAGCAGTACTTC. It specifies CASSVGGLPYEQYF.

The J gene is TRBJ2-7, the V gene TRBV29-1; 10 bases line up with TRBD2. The V segment lost 8 bases and the J segment 7 bases; nucleotides outside the gene matches: 14. Germline values: CDR1 SQVTM, CDR2 ANQGSEA. The CDR3 totals 14 residues. CDR3 coding DNA: TGCAGCTTTACTAGCGGGATCTCAACAGGGGAGCAGTACTTC. Translated: CSFTSGISTGEQYF.

The chain recombines TRBV11-2 with TRBJ2-7; D unresolved. From germline, CDR1 is SGHAT and CDR2 FQNNGV. Trimming cost V 2 bases and J 1 base, with 3 bases left between them. This CDR3 is 12 amino acids long. The CDR3 protein is CASSLSSYEQYF. The CDR3 DNA reads TGTGCCAGCAGCTTATCTTCCTACGAGCAGTACTTC.

The chain is built from TRBV19 and TRBJ1-5, with D unresolved. The germline V gene has CDR1 LNHDA and CDR2 SQIVND (reference sequence). The CDR3 runs 14 residues. Trimming took 3 bases from V and 0 from J, leaving 6 bases between them. CDR3 nucleotide sequence: TGTGCCAGTAGTATGGCAGATAGCAATCAGCCCCAGCATTTT. It specifies CASSMADSNQPQHF.

This sequence joins TRBV18 and TRBJ1-2; D is unclear. There are 18 residues in the CDR3. Germline V gene sequence: CDR1 KGHSH, CDR2 LQKENI. Trimming took off 2 bases at V and 0 bases at J, with 19 bases between the two ends. The chain's CDR3 is CASSPTVADSSPNYGYTF. CDR3 nucleotides: TGTGCCAGCTCACCAACCGTCGCTGATAGCTCTCCTAACTATGGCTACACCTTC. Full variable domain (missing parts from reference TRBV18 and TRBJ1-2): NAGVMQNPRHLVRRRGQEARLRCSPMKGHSHVYWYRQLPEEGLKFMVYLQKENIIDESGMPKERFSAEFPKEGPSILRIQQVVRGDSAAYFCASSPTVADSSPNYGYTFGSGTRLTVV.